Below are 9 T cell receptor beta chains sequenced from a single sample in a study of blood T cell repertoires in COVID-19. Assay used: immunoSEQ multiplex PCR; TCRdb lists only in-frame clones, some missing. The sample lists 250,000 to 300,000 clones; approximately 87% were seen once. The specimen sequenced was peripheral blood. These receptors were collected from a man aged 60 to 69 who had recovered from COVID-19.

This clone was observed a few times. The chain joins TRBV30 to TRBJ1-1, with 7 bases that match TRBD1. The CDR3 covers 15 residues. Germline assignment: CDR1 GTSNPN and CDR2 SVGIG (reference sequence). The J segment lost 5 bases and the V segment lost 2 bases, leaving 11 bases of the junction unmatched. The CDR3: CAWSKDRVTGTEAFF. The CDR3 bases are TGTGCCTGGAGTAAAGACAGGGTTACTGGGACTGAAGCTTTCTTT.

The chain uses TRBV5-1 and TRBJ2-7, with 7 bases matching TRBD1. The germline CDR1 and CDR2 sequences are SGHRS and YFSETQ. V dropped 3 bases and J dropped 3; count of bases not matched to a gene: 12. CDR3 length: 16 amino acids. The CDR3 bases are TGCGCCAGCAGCTCCAGCCCCGCCGGGACAGTCTACGAGCAGTACTTC. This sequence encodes CASSSSPAGTVYEQYF.

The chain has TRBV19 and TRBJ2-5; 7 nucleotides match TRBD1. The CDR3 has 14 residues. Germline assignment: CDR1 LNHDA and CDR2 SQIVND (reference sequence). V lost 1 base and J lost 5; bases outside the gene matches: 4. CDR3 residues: CASSIGRGLETQYF. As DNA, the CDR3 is TGTGCCAGTAGTATAGGAAGGGGGCTCGAGACCCAGTACTTC.

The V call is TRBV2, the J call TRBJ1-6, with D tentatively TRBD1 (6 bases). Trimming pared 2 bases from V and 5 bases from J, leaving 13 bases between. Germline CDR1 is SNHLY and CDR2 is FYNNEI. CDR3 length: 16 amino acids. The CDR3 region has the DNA TGTGCCAGCAGTGAAACCGGGACACTTAATAATTCACCCCTCCACTTT. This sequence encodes CASSETGTLNNSPLHF.

This chain's CDR3 is CASSSLAGGSTDTQYF. The CDR3 nucleotides read TGTGCCAGCAGTTCCCTAGCGGGGGGCAGCACAGATACGCAGTATTTT. V and J are TRBV27 and TRBJ2-3, with TRBD2 matching over 11 bases. The trim removed 4 bases at V and 0 bases at J, leaving 3 bases unmatched. This CDR3 region has 16 residues. Germline V gives CDR1 MNHEY, CDR2 SMNVEV (reference sequence).

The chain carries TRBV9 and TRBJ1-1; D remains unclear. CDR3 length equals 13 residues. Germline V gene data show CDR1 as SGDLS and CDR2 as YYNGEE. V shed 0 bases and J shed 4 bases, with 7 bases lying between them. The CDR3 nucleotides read TGTGCCAGCAGCGTAGCTCGGAGCACTGAAGCTTTCTTT. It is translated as CASSVARSTEAFF.

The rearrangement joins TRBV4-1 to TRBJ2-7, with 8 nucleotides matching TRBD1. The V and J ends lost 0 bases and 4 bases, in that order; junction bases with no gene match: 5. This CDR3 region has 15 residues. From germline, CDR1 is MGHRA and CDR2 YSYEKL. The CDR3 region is CASSQESTGGYEQYF. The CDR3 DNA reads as TGCGCCAGCAGCCAAGAGTCAACAGGGGGTTACGAGCAGTACTTC.

The CDR3 sequence: CASSEVTTTGLAAAYNEQFF. CDR3 sequence (DNA): TGTGCCAGCAGTGAAGTAACAACGACGGGACTAGCGGCCGCCTACAATGAGCAGTTCTTC. The chain recombines TRBV2 with TRBJ2-1, with 11 bases matching TRBD2. The ends lost 1 base at V and 2 bases at J; junction bases unmatched: 13. Germline V gene data show CDR1 as SNHLY and CDR2 as FYNNEI. The CDR3 runs to 20 residues.

This chain's CDR3 is CASSLWGETDSPLHF. CDR3 DNA sequence: TGTGCCAGCAGCTTGTGGGGCGAAACAGACTCACCCCTCCACTTT. V is TRBV5-6 and J is TRBJ1-6; possibly TRBD1 for D (5 bases). V dropped 1 base and J dropped 10 bases, with 15 bases sitting between them. Germline values: CDR1 SGHDT, CDR2 YYEEEE. This CDR3 region has 15 residues.